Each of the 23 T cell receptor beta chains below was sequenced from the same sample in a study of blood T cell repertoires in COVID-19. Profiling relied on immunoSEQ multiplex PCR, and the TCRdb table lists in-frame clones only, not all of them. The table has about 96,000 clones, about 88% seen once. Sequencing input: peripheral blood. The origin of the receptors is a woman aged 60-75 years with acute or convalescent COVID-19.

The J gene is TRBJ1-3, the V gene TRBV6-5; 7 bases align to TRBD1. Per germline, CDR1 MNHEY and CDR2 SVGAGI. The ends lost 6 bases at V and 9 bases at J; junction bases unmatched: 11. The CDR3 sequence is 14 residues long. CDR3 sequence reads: CASSRDSDSSTIYF. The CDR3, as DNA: TGTGCCAGCAGCCGGGACAGCGATTCAAGCACCATATATTTT.

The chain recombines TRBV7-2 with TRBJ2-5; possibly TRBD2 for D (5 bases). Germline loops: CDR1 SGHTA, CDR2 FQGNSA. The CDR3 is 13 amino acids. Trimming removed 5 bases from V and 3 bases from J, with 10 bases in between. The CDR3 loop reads CASSRTREETQYF. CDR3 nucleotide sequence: TGTGCCAGCAGCCGTACTAGAGAAGAGACCCAGTACTTC.

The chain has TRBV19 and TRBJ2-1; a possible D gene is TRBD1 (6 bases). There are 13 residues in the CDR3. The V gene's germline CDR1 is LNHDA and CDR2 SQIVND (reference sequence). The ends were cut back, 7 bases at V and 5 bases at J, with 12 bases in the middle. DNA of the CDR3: TGTGCCAGTACCTTGGACAGTCACAATGAGCAGTTCTTC. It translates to CASTLDSHNEQFF.

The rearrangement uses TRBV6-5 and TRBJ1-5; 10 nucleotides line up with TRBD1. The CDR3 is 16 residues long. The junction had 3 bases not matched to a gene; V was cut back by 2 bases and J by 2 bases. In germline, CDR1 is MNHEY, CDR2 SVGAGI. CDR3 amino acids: CASSYPGTGGNQPQHF. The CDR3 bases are TGTGCCAGCAGTTACCCCGGGACAGGGGGCAATCAGCCCCAGCATTTT.

This CDR3 reads CASSPGQENYGYTF. CDR3 coding DNA: TGTGCCAGCAGCCCGGGACAGGAAAACTATGGCTACACCTTC. The chain joins TRBV6-5 to TRBJ1-2, with 8 bases that match TRBD1. From germline, CDR1 is MNHEY and CDR2 SVGAGI. The J segment lost 2 bases and the V segment lost 6 bases, leaving 5 bases of the junction unmatched. The CDR3 is 14 residues long.

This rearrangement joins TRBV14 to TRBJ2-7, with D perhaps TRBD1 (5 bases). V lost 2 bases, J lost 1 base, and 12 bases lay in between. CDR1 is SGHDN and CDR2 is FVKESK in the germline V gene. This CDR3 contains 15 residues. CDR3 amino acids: CASSQSTGTSYEQYF. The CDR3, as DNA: TGTGCCAGCAGCCAAAGCACAGGTACTTCCTACGAGCAGTACTTC.

CDR3 sequence reads: CASSVVKTDGNTIYF. The DNA for the CDR3 is TGTGCCAGCAGCGTAGTTAAGACAGATGGAAACACCATATATTTT. The chain carries TRBV9 and TRBJ1-3, with D possibly TRBD1 on 5 matching bases. The V gene lost 0 bases and the J gene lost 3 bases, with 10 bases spanning the gap. Germline CDR1 is SGDLS and CDR2 is YYNGEE. This CDR3 contains 15 residues.

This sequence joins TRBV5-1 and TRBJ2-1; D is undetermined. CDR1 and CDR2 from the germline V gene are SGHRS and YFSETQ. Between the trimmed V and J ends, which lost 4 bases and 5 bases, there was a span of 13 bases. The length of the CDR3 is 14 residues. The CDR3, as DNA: TGCGCCAGCAGCACAACCGATACCAACAATGAGCAGTTCTTC. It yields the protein CASSTTDTNNEQFF.

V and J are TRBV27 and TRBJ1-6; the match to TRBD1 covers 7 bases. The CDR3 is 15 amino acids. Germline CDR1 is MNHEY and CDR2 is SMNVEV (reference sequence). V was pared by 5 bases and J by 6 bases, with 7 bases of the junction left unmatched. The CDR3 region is CASSPHGTANSPLHF. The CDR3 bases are TGTGCCAGCAGTCCTCACGGGACAGCTAATTCACCCCTCCACTTT.

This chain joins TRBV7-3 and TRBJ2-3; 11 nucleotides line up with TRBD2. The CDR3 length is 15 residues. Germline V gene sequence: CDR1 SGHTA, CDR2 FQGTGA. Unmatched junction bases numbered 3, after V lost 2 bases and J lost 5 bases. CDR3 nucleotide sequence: TGTGCCAGCAGCTTAGGTCTAGCGGGGGGAGATACGCAGTATTTT. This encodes CASSLGLAGGDTQYF.

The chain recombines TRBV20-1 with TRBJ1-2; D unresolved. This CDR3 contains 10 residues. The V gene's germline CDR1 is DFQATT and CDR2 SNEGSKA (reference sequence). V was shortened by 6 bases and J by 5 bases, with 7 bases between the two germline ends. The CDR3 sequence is CSAGSYGYTF. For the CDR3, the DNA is TGCAGTGCGGGGAGTTATGGCTACACCTTC.

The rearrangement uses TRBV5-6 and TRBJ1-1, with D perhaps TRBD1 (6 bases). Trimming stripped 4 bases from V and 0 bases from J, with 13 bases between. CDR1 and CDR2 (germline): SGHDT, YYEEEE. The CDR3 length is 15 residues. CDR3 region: CASSLAGTLNTEAFF. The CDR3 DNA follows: TGTGCCAGCAGCCTAGCCGGGACATTGAACACTGAAGCTTTCTTT.

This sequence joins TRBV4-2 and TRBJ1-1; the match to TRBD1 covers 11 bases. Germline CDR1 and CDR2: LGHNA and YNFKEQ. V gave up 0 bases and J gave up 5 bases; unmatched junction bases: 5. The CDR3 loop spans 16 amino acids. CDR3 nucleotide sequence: TGTGCCAGCAGCCAAGAGGACAGGGGGCAGGAGACTGAAGCTTTCTTT. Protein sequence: CASSQEDRGQETEAFF.

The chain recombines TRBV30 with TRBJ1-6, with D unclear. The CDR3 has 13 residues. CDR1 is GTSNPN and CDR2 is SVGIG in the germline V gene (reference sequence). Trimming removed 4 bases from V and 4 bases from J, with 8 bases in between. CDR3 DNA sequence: TGTGCCTGGACGGGGTTGTATAATTCACCCCTCCACTTT. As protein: CAWTGLYNSPLHF.

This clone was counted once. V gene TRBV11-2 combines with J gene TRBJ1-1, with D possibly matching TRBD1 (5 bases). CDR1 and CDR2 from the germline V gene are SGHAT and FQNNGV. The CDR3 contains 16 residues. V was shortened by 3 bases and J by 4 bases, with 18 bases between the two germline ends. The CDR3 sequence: CASSLSPGAGGTEAFF. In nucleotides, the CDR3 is TGTGCCAGCAGCTTGTCTCCGGGTGCCGGGGGCACTGAAGCTTTCTTT.

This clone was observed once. Written as DNA, the CDR3 is TGCGCCAGCAGTCTTTGGGGCGCTGAAGCTTTCTTT. Amino acids: CASSLWGAEAFF. The chain uses TRBV4-1 and TRBJ1-1; the D gene is possibly TRBD1 (5 bases). This CDR3 spans 12 amino acids. V was cut by 6 bases and J by 6 bases, with 11 bases left in between. From germline, CDR1 is MGHRA and CDR2 YSYEKL.

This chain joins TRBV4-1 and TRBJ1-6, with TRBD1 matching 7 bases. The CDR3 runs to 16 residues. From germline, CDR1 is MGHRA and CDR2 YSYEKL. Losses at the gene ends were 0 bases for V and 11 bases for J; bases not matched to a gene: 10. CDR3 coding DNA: TGCGCCAGCAGCCAAGAAGAAACAGGGGTGACGCCACCCCTCCACTTT. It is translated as CASSQEETGVTPPLHF.

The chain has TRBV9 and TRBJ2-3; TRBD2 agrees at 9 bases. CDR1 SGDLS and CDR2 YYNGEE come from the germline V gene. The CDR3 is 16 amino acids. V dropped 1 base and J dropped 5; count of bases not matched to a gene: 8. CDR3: CASSVTAGGPVDTQYF. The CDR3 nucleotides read TGTGCCAGCAGCGTAACGGCGGGGGGGCCAGTAGATACGCAGTATTTT.

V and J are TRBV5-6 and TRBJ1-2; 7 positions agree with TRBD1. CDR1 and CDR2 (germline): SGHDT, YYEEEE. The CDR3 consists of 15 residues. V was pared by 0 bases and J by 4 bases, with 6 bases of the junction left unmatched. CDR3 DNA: TGTGCCAGCAGCTTGGGCCAGGGGGGTCTCTATGGCTACACCTTC. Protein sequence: CASSLGQGGLYGYTF. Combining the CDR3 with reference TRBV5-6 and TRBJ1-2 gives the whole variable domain DAGVTQSPTHLIKTRGQQVTLRCSPKSGHDTVSWYQQALGQGPQFIFQYYEEEERQRGNFPDRFSGHQFPNYSSELNVNALLLGDSALYLCASSLGQGGLYGYTFGSGTRLTVV.

The CDR3 DNA is TGTGCCAGCAGCTCATACCGGACTACGGGACAGGGGGGGAATGAGCAGTTCTTC. It codes for CASSSYRTTGQGGNEQFF. The chain employs TRBV7-6 and TRBJ2-1; 11 bases line up with TRBD1. The junction had 15 bases not matched to a gene; V was cut back by 4 bases and J by 7 bases. This CDR3 has 18 residues. Germline CDR1 SGHVS, CDR2 FNYEAQ.

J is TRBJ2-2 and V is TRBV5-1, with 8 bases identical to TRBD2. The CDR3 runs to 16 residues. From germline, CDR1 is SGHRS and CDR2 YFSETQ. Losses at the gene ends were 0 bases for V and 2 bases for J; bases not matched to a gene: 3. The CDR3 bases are TGCGCCAGCAGCTTGGGGAGCGGGGGAAACACCGGGGAGCTGTTTTTT. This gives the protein CASSLGSGGNTGELFF.

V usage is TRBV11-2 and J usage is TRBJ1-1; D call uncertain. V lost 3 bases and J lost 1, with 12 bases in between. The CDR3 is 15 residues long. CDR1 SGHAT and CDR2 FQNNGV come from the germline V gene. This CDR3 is CASSFEDTPNTEAFF. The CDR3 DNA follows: TGTGCCAGCAGCTTTGAGGATACACCGAACACTGAAGCTTTCTTT.

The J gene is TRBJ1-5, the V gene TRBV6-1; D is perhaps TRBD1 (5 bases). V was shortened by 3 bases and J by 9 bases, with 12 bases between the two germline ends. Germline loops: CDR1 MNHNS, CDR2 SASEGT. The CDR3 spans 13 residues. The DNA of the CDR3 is TGTGCCAGCAGTGACAGGGCATTGGGGCCCCAGCATTTT. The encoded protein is CASSDRALGPQHF.